The text below deals with one TCR beta chain. Its antigen is not known. Naive CD8 T cells were sorted as CD8+CD4-CCR7+CD45RA+. The sample comes from a study of molecular identifiers for immune sequencing clone quantification. Germline loops: CDR1 MDHEN, CDR2 SYDVKM. This CDR3 comprises 14 residues. V was clipped by 5 bases and J by 3 bases; unmatched bases: 6. The authors built bulk TCR libraries by previously described methods with listed TCR primers. MiXCR, run by TCRdb on the PCR reads, gives a single entry per CDR3 protein. The data show 460,000 or so distinct CDR3 sequences, about 25% seen once. Study observations and caveats: Clones that exceeded 20 RNA copies held over 98% of effector molecules, yet under 1% in naive cells. Barcode-sharing identical TCR molecules could underestimate highly expanded clone sizes.

Sequenced input: naive CD8+ T cells from blood, with Jurkat cell RNA spiked in. The sample's subset: FACS-sorted CD8+CD4-CCR7+CD45RA+ naive T cells. The gene calls are TRBV28 and TRBJ2-5, with 7 bases that match TRBD1. This clonotype was obtained from a human donor in good health. Some libraries in this study had Jurkat cell RNA spiked in. The CDR3 coding sequence is TGTGCCAGCAGTGAGACAGGGATTAAAGAGACCCAGTACTTC. Protein sequence: CASSETGIKETQYF.